The 30 T cell receptor beta chains listed next were all sequenced from one sample in a study of blood T cell repertoires in COVID-19 (dated by TCRdb to the early 2020s). To prepare the library, the immunoSEQ multiplex PCR assay was applied. This immuneACCESS table, as held by TCRdb, lists in-frame sequences with V and J called but not all clones. Of the missing ones, under half trace to an unresolved V gene in checked studies; the others have no known cause. This sample is represented by about 160,000 clones; about 86% of them were singletons. The ten largest clones represent roughly 7% of the sample. The sample consisted of peripheral blood. The receptors were sampled from a man aged 45 to 65 with active or convalescent COVID-19.

This clone occurred a few times. V is TRBV4-3 and J is TRBJ1-2, with 10 bases aligning to TRBD1. The CDR3 sequence is 15 residues long. Looked up from germline, CDR1 is LGHNA and CDR2 is YSLEER. After removal of 6 bases from V and 1 base from J, the junction contained 5 bases not matched to a gene. The CDR3 protein is CASRRGTGDNYGYTF. The CDR3 DNA follows: TGCGCCAGCAGACGTGGGACAGGGGATAACTATGGCTACACCTTC.

The V gene is TRBV11-3, the J gene TRBJ2-3, with 11 bases that match TRBD2. Germline lookup yields CDR1 SGHNT and CDR2 YENEEA. This CDR3 has 13 amino acids. The V gene end was trimmed by 7 bases and the J gene end by 6 bases; junction bases not matched to a gene: 3. The CDR3 loop is CASTASGGDTQYF. CDR3 coding DNA: TGTGCCAGCACTGCTAGCGGGGGGGATACGCAGTATTTT.

The V call is TRBV6-5, the J call TRBJ2-1, with D possibly matching TRBD1 (7 bases). Germline V gene lookup returns CDR1 MNHEY and CDR2 SVGAGI. V was pared by 5 bases and J by 10 bases, with 15 bases between. The CDR3 runs 13 residues. The CDR3, as DNA: TGTGCCAGCAGTCCCGGAGGGGGCCGGGAGCAGTTCTTC. Its translation is CASSPGGGREQFF.

The chain carries TRBV11-1 and TRBJ2-3; 7 positions agree with TRBD2. This CDR3 contains 15 residues. The J segment lost 0 bases and the V segment lost 5 bases, leaving 5 bases of the junction unmatched. Germline V CDR1 and CDR2: SGHAT, FQDESV (reference sequence). As DNA, the CDR3 is TGTGCCAGCAGCCCAGTCGGGGGGAGCACAGATACGCAGTATTTT. Protein product: CASSPVGGSTDTQYF.

A few counts support this clone. The chain carries TRBV19 and TRBJ1-1; the D gene is possibly TRBD1 (6 bases). Per the germline V gene, CDR1 is LNHDA and CDR2 is SQIVND (reference sequence). The CDR3 spans 13 residues. Deletions cut 3 bases from V and 7 bases from J, with 12 bases between. The CDR3 loop is CASSMGTLSEAFF. CDR3 DNA: TGTGCCAGTAGTATGGGGACACTAAGTGAAGCTTTCTTT.

The CDR3, as DNA: TGTGCCAGCAGTTTTAGAGGGTCATGGCAGCCCCAGCATTTT. Translation gives CASSFRGSWQPQHF. The V call is TRBV28, the J call TRBJ1-5; no firm D call. Germline lookup yields CDR1 MDHEN and CDR2 SYDVKM. V was clipped by 3 bases and J by 7 bases, with 13 bases between them. The CDR3 is made up of 14 amino acids.

The V and J genes are TRBV18 and TRBJ1-1; TRBD1 agrees at 7 bases. The germline V gene encodes CDR1 KGHSH and CDR2 LQKENI. The CDR3 has 14 amino acids. V was clipped by 6 bases and J by 1 base; unmatched bases: 5. CDR3 in amino acids: CASSLDRRNTEAFF. The CDR3 nucleotides read TGTGCCAGCTCCCTGGACAGGCGGAACACTGAAGCTTTCTTT.

This clone was recorded only once. This sequence joins TRBV5-4 and TRBJ1-1; 7 bases agree with TRBD1. Germline-derived CDR1 and CDR2 are SGHNT and YYREEE (reference sequence). V lost 4 bases and J lost 4; bases outside the gene matches: 10. This CDR3 comprises 15 residues. CDR3 amino acids: CASSLSQGFSTEAFF. The DNA of the CDR3 is TGTGCCAGCAGCCTATCACAGGGGTTTAGCACTGAAGCTTTCTTT.

This sequence joins TRBV4-3 and TRBJ1-4, with 7 nucleotides matching TRBD1. Per the germline V gene, CDR1 is LGHNA and CDR2 is YSLEER. The CDR3 is made up of 13 amino acids. V lost 8 bases to trimming and J lost 3 bases; unmatched junction nucleotides: 3. The CDR3 loop reads CASSGTANEKLFF. CDR3 sequence (DNA): TGCGCCAGCTCCGGGACAGCTAATGAAAAACTGTTTTTT.

The CDR3 sequence is CATSRDPGLAVTQETQYF. CDR3 nucleotides: TGTGCCACCAGCAGAGACCCGGGACTAGCGGTGACTCAAGAGACCCAGTACTTC. This chain connects TRBV15 to TRBJ2-5, with 11 bases matching TRBD2. With 0 bases clipped from V and 2 bases from J, the junction kept 8 bases outside the gene matches. Germline values: CDR1 LNHNV, CDR2 YYDKDF (reference sequence). This CDR3 region has 18 residues.

The chain has TRBV7-6 and TRBJ1-2; 9 nucleotides align to TRBD1. This CDR3 has 17 residues. V gave up 2 bases and J gave up 6 bases; unmatched junction bases: 13. Germline loops: CDR1 SGHVS, CDR2 FNYEAQ. The CDR3 sequence is CASSLKIWDREFDGYTF. DNA for the CDR3: TGTGCCAGCAGCTTAAAAATATGGGACAGGGAGTTCGATGGCTACACCTTC.

The chain is built from TRBV5-1 and TRBJ1-1; tentatively, D is TRBD1 (6 bases). CDR3 size: 13 residues. CDR1 and CDR2 (germline): SGHRS, YFSETQ. The germline V and J ends were trimmed by 6 bases and 1 base, with 10 bases remaining between them. The CDR3 bases are TGCGCCAGCATGACAGGAGGGAACACTGAAGCTTTCTTT. Amino acids: CASMTGGNTEAFF. The full variable domain, with the rest looked up from reference TRBV5-1 and TRBJ1-1, is KAGVTQTPRYLIKTRGQQVTLSCSPISGHRSVSWYQQTPGQGLQFLFEYFSETQRNKGNFPGRFSGRQFSNSRSEMNVSTLELGDSALYLCASMTGGNTEAFFGQGTRLTVV.

The chain carries TRBV5-4 and TRBJ2-7; TRBD1 might be the D (6 bases). The ends were cut back, 4 bases at V and 6 bases at J, with 20 bases in the middle. CDR3 length: 15 residues. Germline CDR1 reads SGHNT; CDR2 reads YYREEE (reference sequence). This chain's CDR3 is CASSPTGRSFSEQYF. The CDR3 nucleotides read TGTGCCAGCAGCCCGACAGGCCGATCTTTTAGCGAGCAGTACTTC. Based on the CDR3 plus reference TRBV5-4 and TRBJ2-7, the full variable domain is ETGVTQSPTHLIKTRGQQVTLRCSSQSGHNTVSWYQQALGQGPQFIFQYYREEENGRGNFPPRFSGLQFPNYSSELNVNALELDDSALYLCASSPTGRSFSEQYFGPGTRLTVT.

The chain recombines TRBV19 with TRBJ2-2, with 11 bases aligning to TRBD2. CDR1 LNHDA and CDR2 SQIVND come from the germline V gene (reference sequence). The junction had 7 bases not matched to a gene; V was cut back by 0 bases and J by 4 bases. The CDR3 is made up of 18 amino acids. The CDR3 loop reads CASSIDPRLAGFTGELFF. CDR3 DNA: TGTGCCAGTAGTATAGATCCGCGACTAGCGGGGTTCACCGGGGAGCTGTTTTTT.

This clone has only a few counts. J is TRBJ2-2 and V is TRBV9; TRBD2 agrees at 8 bases. After removal of 1 base from V and 4 bases from J, the junction contained 3 bases not matched to a gene. Germline CDR1 reads SGDLS; CDR2 reads YYNGEE. The CDR3 runs 15 residues. In DNA, the CDR3 is TGTGCCAGCAGCGTAAGGACTAGCAGCACCGGGGAGCTGTTTTTT. As protein: CASSVRTSSTGELFF.

The chain combines TRBV18 with TRBJ1-2; D unresolved. Germline CDR1 is KGHSH and CDR2 is LQKENI. Trimming cost V 1 base and J 8 bases, with 11 bases left between them. The CDR3 loop spans 13 amino acids. The CDR3 region is CASSPRSRHGYTF. The CDR3, as DNA: TGTGCCAGCTCACCACGGTCGAGACACGGCTACACCTTC. The full variable domain, with the rest looked up from reference TRBV18 and TRBJ1-2, is NAGVMQNPRHLVRRRGQEARLRCSPMKGHSHVYWYRQLPEEGLKFMVYLQKENIIDESGMPKERFSAEFPKEGPSILRIQQVVRGDSAAYFCASSPRSRHGYTFGSGTRLTVV.

The chain uses TRBV3-1 (or the pseudogene TRBV3-2) and TRBJ2-7; D unresolved. Germline CDR1 is LGHDT and CDR2 is YNNKEL (reference sequence). The CDR3 consists of 13 residues. The V and J ends lost 3 bases and 5 bases respectively, with 11 bases between them. The CDR3 is CASSHRNLDEQYF. CDR3 nucleotides: TGTGCCAGCAGCCACAGGAATCTCGACGAGCAGTACTTC.

The rearrangement links TRBV24-1 to TRBJ1-4; TRBD1 agrees at 10 bases. Germline-derived CDR1 and CDR2 are KGHDR and SFDVKD. This CDR3 is 18 amino acids long. V trimming: 2 bases; J trimming: 4 bases; junction bases outside the gene matches: 9. Written as DNA, the CDR3 is TGTGCCACCAGTGATTCCCCTGACAGGGGGCTTGGTAATGAAAAACTGTTTTTT. Encoded protein: CATSDSPDRGLGNEKLFF.

V and J are TRBV11-3 and TRBJ2-1, with a weak D call TRBD2 (6 bases). This CDR3 contains 14 residues. Per germline, CDR1 SGHNT and CDR2 YENEEA. V lost 3 bases to trimming and J lost 4 bases, with 10 bases between them. CDR3 sequence (DNA): TGTGCCAGCAGCTTGTTAGCGGCTTACAATGAGCAGTTCTTC. This translates into CASSLLAAYNEQFF.

This rearrangement joins TRBV5-4 to TRBJ1-2; D might be TRBD1 (6 bases). The germline V gene has CDR1 SGHNT and CDR2 YYREEE (reference sequence). CDR3 length equals 16 residues. Trimming shortened V by 4 bases and J by 7 bases, and 23 bases separated the two germline ends. Here the CDR3 reads CASSTGSGGRPPGYTF. CDR3 DNA: TGTGCCAGCAGCACCGGGTCCGGGGGGCGGCCGCCTGGCTACACCTTC.

This chain connects TRBV4-3 to TRBJ2-5; a possible D gene is TRBD2 (5 bases). The CDR3 has 13 amino acids. V lost 1 base, J lost 5 bases, and 8 bases lay in between. Looked up from germline, CDR1 is LGHNA and CDR2 is YSLEER. CDR3 sequence (DNA): TGCGCCAGCAGCCAAGCGGGAATTGAGACCCAGTACTTC. Translation gives CASSQAGIETQYF.

The V call is TRBV19, the J call TRBJ2-3; possibly TRBD1 for D (6 bases). Trimming pared 5 bases from V and 0 bases from J, leaving 9 bases between. Germline CDR1 and CDR2: LNHDA and SQIVND (reference sequence). The CDR3 is 14 residues long. The CDR3 nucleotides are TGTGCCAGTAGTGGGACACTGAGCACAGATACGCAGTATTTT. Encoded protein: CASSGTLSTDTQYF. Full variable domain (missing parts from reference TRBV19 and TRBJ2-3): DGGITQSPKYLFRKEGQNVTLSCEQNLNHDAMYWYRQDPGQGLRLIYYSQIVNDFQKGDIAEGYSVSREKKESFPLTVTSAQKNPTAFYLCASSGTLSTDTQYFGPGTRLTVL.

The chain joins TRBV6-2 or TRBV6-3 to TRBJ2-7, with TRBD2 matching 10 bases. This CDR3 is built from 17 residues. Germline loops: CDR1 MNHEY, CDR2 SVGEGT. V shed 4 bases, J shed 0 bases, and the junction held 9 bases outside the gene matches. CDR3 in DNA: TGTGCCAGCAGTTTCTCTCCTACTAGCGGGGTCTCCTACGAGCAGTACTTC. The encoded protein is CASSFSPTSGVSYEQYF.

This chain joins TRBV5-6 and TRBJ2-3; D unresolved. The ends were cut back, 2 bases at V and 2 bases at J, with 6 bases in the middle. Germline V CDR1 and CDR2: SGHDT, YYEEEE. The CDR3 consists of 13 residues. In nucleotides, the CDR3 is TGTGCCAGCAGCTTTAGTAACACAGATACGCAGTATTTT. Protein product: CASSFSNTDTQYF.

The chain couples TRBV7-9 to TRBJ2-7, with 7 nucleotides matching TRBD1. Per germline, CDR1 SEHNR and CDR2 FQNEAQ (reference sequence). Unmatched junction bases numbered 12, after V lost 5 bases and J lost 5 bases. The CDR3 is 15 amino acids. For the CDR3, the DNA is TGTGCCAGCAGCCCCCTAGGGGACAGCCTCCACGAGCAGTACTTC. It yields the protein CASSPLGDSLHEQYF.

This clone was found a few times. The same CDR3 can be traced to other DNA sequences in this sample. The V call is TRBV24-1, the J call TRBJ1-2; D gene ambiguous. The CDR3 consists of 13 residues. Deletions cut 4 bases from V and 4 bases from J, with 9 bases between. Looked up from germline, CDR1 is KGHDR and CDR2 is SFDVKD. Written as DNA, the CDR3 is TGTGCCACCAGTGACCCGCCAGGCTATGGCTACACCTTC. Translated: CATSDPPGYGYTF.

This clone was counted a few times. The V and J genes are TRBV19 and TRBJ1-2, with TRBD1 matching 10 bases. In germline, CDR1 is LNHDA, CDR2 SQIVND (reference sequence). The junction had 6 bases not matched to a gene; V was cut back by 6 bases and J by 8 bases. This CDR3 is 13 amino acids long. CDR3 region: CASSPGTGDGYTF. Here the CDR3 DNA reads TGTGCCAGTAGCCCCGGGACAGGGGACGGCTACACCTTC. The whole variable domain, remainder taken from reference TRBV19 and TRBJ1-2, is DGGITQSPKYLFRKEGQNVTLSCEQNLNHDAMYWYRQDPGQGLRLIYYSQIVNDFQKGDIAEGYSVSREKKESFPLTVTSAQKNPTAFYLCASSPGTGDGYTFGSGTRLTVV.

J is TRBJ1-5 and V is TRBV6-1; 10 bases are shared with TRBD1. The germline gives CDR1 MNHNS, CDR2 SASEGT. The CDR3 totals 16 residues. V gave up 4 bases and J gave up 6 bases; unmatched junction bases: 9. CDR3 coding DNA: TGTGCCAGCAGTGGAACGGGACAGGGGTTGGGTCAGCCCCAGCATTTT. This sequence encodes CASSGTGQGLGQPQHF.

The chain joins TRBV2 to TRBJ2-3, with 11 bases that match TRBD1. Germline V gives CDR1 SNHLY, CDR2 FYNNEI. The CDR3 length is 15 residues. J lost 6 bases, V lost 7 bases, and 9 bases had no gene match. CDR3 sequence: CASTGQGEFGDTQYF. The CDR3, as DNA: TGTGCCAGCACGGGACAGGGGGAGTTTGGGGATACGCAGTATTTT.

The genes are TRBV7-2 and TRBJ1-1; D is unresolved. The V and J ends lost 6 bases and 1 base respectively, with 12 bases between them. Looked up from germline, CDR1 is SGHTA and CDR2 is FQGNSA. The CDR3 consists of 14 residues. The CDR3 nucleotides read TGTGCCAGCAGATTTACCACACAGAACACTGAAGCTTTCTTT. It is translated as CASRFTTQNTEAFF. The variable domain in full, with the rest retrieved from reference TRBV7-2 and TRBJ1-1, is GAGVSQSPSNKVTEKGKDVELRCDPISGHTALYWYRQSLGQGLEFLIYFQGNSAPDKSGLPSDRFSAERTGGSVSTLTIQRTQQEDSAVYLCASRFTTQNTEAFFGQGTRLTVV.